This TCR beta chain was captured in a study of T cell responses to AZD1222 COVID-19 vaccine. The repertoire was sequenced with immunoSEQ multiplex PCR; TCRdb's copy has only in-frame clones and lacks some. The data contain 100,000 to 150,000 clones, just over 85% of them singletons. The CDR3 totals 14 residues. Trimming cost V 4 bases and J 4 bases, with 11 bases left between them. CDR1 and CDR2 from the germline V gene are MNHEY and SMNVEV (reference sequence). Turning to this clone: Its antigen is not identified.

Study-level results: Only a handful of individuals given AZD1222 were seropositive at baseline.

The sequence was collected from an adult in good health. The chain is built from TRBV27 and TRBJ1-3; D not resolved. The source material was peripheral blood, sampled on day 0 of AZD1222 vaccination. CDR3 DNA: TGTGCCAGCAGTTCAGTTGGGCTCGGAAACACCATATATTTT. This gives the protein CASSSVGLGNTIYF.